This TCR beta chain came from a study of blood T cell repertoires in COVID-19. In the study overall: Samples representing acute and convalescent COVID-19 were sourced from the United States, Italy and Spain.

Sequencing used immunoSEQ multiplex PCR; TCRdb keeps in-frame clones, though not all of them. In the table there are over 20,000 clones, over 60% of which are singletons. Germline assignment: CDR1 SQVTM and CDR2 ANQGSEA. V gave up 4 bases and J gave up 4 bases, with 13 bases separating them. The CDR3 runs to 13 residues. Sequenced material: peripheral blood. This TCR was recovered from a woman of 80 years or more with acute or convalescent COVID-19. The chain couples TRBV29-1 to TRBJ1-1; D not resolved. Here the CDR3 reads CSVGGVLGTEAFF. In DNA, the CDR3 is TGCAGCGTTGGCGGGGTGTTGGGCACTGAAGCTTTCTTT.